This TCR beta chain was observed in a study of blood T cell repertoires in COVID-19. Profiling relied on immunoSEQ multiplex PCR, and the TCRdb table lists in-frame clones only, not all of them. The sample holds about 160,000 clones; about 90% are singletons and the top ten take approximately 4.8%. CDR1 and CDR2 from the germline V gene are LNHNV and YYDKDF (reference sequence). V was pared by 5 bases and J by 0 bases, with 17 bases between. This CDR3 is built from 17 residues. The rearrangement uses TRBV15 and TRBJ1-5; D not resolved. The sample comprised peripheral blood. This clonotype was sampled from a man aged 25-45 years with COVID-19, enrolled during active disease. The CDR3 DNA reads TGTGCCACCAGCCCCGAATCCGCAGGACTTAGCAATCAGCCCCAGCATTTT. This codes for CATSPESAGLSNQPQHF.